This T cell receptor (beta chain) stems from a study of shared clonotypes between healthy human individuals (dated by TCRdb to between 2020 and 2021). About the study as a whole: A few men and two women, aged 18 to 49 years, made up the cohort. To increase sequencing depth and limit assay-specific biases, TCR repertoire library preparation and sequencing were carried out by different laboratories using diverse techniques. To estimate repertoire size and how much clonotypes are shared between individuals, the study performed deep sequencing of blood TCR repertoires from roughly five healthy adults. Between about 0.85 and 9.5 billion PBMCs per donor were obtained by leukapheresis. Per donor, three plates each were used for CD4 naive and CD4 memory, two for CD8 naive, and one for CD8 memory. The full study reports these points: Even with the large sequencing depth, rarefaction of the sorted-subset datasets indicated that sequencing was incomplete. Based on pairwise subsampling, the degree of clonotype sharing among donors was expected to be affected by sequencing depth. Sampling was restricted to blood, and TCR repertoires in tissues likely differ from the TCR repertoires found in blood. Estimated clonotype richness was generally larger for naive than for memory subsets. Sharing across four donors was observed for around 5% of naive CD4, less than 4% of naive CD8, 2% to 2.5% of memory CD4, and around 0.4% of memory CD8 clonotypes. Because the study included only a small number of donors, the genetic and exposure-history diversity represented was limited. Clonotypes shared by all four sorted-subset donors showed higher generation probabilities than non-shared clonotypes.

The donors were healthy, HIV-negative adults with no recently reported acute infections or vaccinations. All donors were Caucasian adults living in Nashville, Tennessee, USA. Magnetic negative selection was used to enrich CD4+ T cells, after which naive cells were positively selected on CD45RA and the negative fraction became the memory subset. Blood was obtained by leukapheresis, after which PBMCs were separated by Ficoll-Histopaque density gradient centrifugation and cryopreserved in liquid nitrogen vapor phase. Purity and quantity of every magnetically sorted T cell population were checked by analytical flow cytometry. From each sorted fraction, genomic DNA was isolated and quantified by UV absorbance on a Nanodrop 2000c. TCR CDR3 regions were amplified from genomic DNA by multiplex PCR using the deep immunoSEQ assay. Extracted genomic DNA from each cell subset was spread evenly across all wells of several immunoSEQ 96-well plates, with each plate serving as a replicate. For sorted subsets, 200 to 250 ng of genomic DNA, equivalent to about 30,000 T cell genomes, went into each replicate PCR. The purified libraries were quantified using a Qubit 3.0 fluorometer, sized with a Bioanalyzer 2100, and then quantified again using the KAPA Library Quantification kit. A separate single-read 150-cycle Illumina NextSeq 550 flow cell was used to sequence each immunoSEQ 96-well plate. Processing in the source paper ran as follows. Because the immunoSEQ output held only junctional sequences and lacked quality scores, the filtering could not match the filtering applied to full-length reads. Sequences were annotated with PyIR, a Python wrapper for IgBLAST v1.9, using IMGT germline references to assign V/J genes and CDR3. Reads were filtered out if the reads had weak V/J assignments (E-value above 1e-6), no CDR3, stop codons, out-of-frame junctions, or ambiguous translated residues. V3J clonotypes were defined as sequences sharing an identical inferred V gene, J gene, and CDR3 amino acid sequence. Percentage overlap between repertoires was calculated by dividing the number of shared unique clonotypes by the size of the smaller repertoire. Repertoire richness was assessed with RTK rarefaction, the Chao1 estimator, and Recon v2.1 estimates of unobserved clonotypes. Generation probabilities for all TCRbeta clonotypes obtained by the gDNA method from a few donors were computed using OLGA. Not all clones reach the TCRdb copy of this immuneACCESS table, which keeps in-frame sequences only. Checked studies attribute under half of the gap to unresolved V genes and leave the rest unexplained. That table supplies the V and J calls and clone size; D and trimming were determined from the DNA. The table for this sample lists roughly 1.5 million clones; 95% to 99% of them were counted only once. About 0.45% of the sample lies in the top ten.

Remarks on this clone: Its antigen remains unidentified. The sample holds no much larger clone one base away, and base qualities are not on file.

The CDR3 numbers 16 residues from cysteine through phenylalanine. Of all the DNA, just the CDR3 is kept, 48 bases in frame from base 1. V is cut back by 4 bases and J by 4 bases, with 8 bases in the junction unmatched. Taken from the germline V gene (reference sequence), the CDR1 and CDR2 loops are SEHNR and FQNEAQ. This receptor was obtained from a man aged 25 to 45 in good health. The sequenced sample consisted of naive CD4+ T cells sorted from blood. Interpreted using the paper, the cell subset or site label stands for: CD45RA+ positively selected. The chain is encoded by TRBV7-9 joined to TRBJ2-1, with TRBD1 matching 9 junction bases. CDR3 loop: CASSSDRGRRYNEQFF. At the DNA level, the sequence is TGTGCCAGCAGCTCTGACAGGGGGAGACGATACAATGAGCAGTTCTTC.